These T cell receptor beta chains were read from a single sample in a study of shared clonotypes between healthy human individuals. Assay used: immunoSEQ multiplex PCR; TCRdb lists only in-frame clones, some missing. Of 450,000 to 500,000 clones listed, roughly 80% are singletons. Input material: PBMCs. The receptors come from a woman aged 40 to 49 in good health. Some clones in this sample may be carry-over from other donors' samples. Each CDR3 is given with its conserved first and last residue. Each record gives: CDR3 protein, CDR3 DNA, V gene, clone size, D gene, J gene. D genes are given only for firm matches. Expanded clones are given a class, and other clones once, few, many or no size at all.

CDR3aa: CASSLAGRGQPQHF; CDR3nt: TGTGCCAGCAGTTTGGCAGGGAGAGGTCAGCCCCAGCATTTT; v_gene: TRBV27; abundance: -; d_gene: -; j_gene: TRBJ1-5
CDR3aa: CASGYSNSSPLHF; CDR3nt: TGTGCCAGCGGTTACAGTAATAGTTCACCCCTCCACTTT; v_gene: TRBV28; abundance: many; d_gene: -; j_gene: TRBJ1-6
CDR3aa: CASSLGGEGIQYF; CDR3nt: TGTGCCAGCAGCTTAGGGGGTGAAGGCATTCAGTACTTC; v_gene: TRBV7-8; abundance: -; d_gene: -; j_gene: TRBJ2-4
CDR3aa: CASSFGQGATDTQYF; CDR3nt: TGTGCCAGCAGCTTCGGACAGGGGGCCACAGATACGCAGTATTTT; v_gene: TRBV7-9; abundance: -; d_gene: TRBD1; j_gene: TRBJ2-3
CDR3aa: CASSLERNTEAFF; CDR3nt: TGTGCCAGCAGCTTAGAGCGGAACACTGAAGCTTTCTTT; v_gene: TRBV7-3; abundance: -; d_gene: -; j_gene: TRBJ1-1
CDR3aa: CASSIPWTANTEAFF; CDR3nt: TGTGCCAGTAGTATCCCCTGGACGGCGAACACTGAAGCTTTCTTT; v_gene: TRBV19; abundance: -; d_gene: -; j_gene: TRBJ1-1
CDR3aa: CASSQDEHGYTF; CDR3nt: TGCGCCAGCAGCCAAGATGAGCATGGCTACACCTTC; v_gene: TRBV4-1; abundance: -; d_gene: -; j_gene: TRBJ1-2
CDR3aa: CASYRIENYEQYF; CDR3nt: TGTGCCAGCTATAGAATAGAAAACTACGAGCAGTACTTC; v_gene: TRBV21-1; abundance: -; d_gene: -; j_gene: TRBJ2-7
CDR3aa: CASRHRDRGFSNQPQHF; CDR3nt: TGTGCCAGCAGACACCGGGACAGGGGATTTAGCAATCAGCCCCAGCATTTT; v_gene: TRBV12-1; abundance: -; d_gene: -; j_gene: TRBJ1-5
CDR3aa: CASSLVLSGQGGTDTQYF; CDR3nt: TGCGCCAGCAGCTTGGTGTTATCGGGGCAGGGGGGCACAGATACGCAGTATTTT; v_gene: TRBV5-1; abundance: -; d_gene: TRBD1; j_gene: TRBJ2-3
CDR3aa: CASYSMGVGYNEQFF; CDR3nt: TGCGCCAGCTACAGTATGGGCGTGGGGTACAATGAGCAGTTCTTC; v_gene: TRBV10-2; abundance: -; d_gene: -; j_gene: TRBJ2-1
CDR3aa: CASSLGQGTTDTQYF; CDR3nt: TGTGCCAGCAGCCTCGGACAGGGGACCACAGATACGCAGTATTTT; v_gene: TRBV6-6; abundance: -; d_gene: TRBD1; j_gene: TRBJ2-3